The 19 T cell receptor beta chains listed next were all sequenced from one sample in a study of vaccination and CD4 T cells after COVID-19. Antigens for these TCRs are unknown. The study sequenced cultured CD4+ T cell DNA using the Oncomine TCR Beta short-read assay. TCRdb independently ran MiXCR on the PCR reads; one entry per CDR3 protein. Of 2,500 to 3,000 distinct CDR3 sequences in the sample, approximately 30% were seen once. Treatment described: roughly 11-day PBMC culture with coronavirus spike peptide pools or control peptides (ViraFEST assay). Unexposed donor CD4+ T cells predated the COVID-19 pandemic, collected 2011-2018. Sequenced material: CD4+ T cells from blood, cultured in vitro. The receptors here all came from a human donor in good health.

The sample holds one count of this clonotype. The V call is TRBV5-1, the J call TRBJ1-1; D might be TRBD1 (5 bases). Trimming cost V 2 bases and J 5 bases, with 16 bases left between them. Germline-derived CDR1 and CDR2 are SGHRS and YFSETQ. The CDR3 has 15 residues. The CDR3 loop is CASSFGSSDRTEAFF. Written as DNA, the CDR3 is TGCGCCAGCAGCTTCGGTTCGTCCGACAGAACTGAAGCTTTCTTT.

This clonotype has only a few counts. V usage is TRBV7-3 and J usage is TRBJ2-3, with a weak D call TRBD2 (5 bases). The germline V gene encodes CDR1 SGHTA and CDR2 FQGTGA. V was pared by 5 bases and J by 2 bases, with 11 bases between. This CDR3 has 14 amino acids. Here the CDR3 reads CASSPRANTDTQYF. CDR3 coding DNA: TGTGCCAGCAGCCCGCGGGCTAACACAGATACGCAGTATTTT.

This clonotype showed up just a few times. CDR3 DNA: TGTGCCATCAGTGAGTACCGGGACAACTACGAGCAGTACTTC. Translating it yields CAISEYRDNYEQYF. The chain couples TRBV10-3 to TRBJ2-7; D may be TRBD1 (6 bases). Trimming left V 1 base short and J 3 bases short, with 10 bases between. CDR1 ENHRY and CDR2 SYGVKD come from the germline V gene. CDR3 length: 14 amino acids.

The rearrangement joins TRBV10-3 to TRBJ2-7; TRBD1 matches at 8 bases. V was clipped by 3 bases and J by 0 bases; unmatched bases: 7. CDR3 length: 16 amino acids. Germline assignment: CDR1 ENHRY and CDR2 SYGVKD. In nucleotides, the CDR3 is TGTGCCATCAGTGACGTGGGACAGGCCATCTCCTACGAGCAGTACTTC. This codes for CAISDVGQAISYEQYF.

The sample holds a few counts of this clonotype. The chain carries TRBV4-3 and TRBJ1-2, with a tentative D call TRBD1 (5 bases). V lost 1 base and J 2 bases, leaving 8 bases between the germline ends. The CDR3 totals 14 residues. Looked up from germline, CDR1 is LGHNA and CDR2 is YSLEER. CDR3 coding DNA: TGCGCCAGCAGCCAAGGGGACGGAAACTATGGCTACACCTTC. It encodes CASSQGDGNYGYTF.

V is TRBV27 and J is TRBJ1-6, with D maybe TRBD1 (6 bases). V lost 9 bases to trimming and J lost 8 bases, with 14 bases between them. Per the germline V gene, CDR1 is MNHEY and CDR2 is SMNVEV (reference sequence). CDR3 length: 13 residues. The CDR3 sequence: CASRWGRDSPLHF. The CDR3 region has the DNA TGTGCCAGTAGATGGGGGCGCGATTCACCCCTCCACTTT.

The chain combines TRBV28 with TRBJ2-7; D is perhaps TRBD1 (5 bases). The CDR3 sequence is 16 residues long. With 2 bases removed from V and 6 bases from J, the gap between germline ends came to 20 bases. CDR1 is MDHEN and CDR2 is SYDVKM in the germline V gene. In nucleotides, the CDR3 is TGTGCCAGCAGTTTACCCGCTCAGGGCCTTGCCCCCGAGCAGTACTTC. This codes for CASSLPAQGLAPEQYF.

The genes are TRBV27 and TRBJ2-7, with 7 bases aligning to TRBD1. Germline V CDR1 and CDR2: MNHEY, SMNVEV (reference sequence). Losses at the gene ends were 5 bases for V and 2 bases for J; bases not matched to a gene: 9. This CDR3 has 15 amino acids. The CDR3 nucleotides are TGTGCCAGCAGTCGTCCCGGGACAGCAACCTACGAGCAGTACTTC. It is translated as CASSRPGTATYEQYF.

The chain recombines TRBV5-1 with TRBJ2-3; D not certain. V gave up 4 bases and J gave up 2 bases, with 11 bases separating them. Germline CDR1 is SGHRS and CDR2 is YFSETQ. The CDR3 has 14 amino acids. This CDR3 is CASSVGSTTDTQYF. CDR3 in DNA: TGCGCCAGCAGCGTGGGTTCTACCACAGATACGCAGTATTTT.

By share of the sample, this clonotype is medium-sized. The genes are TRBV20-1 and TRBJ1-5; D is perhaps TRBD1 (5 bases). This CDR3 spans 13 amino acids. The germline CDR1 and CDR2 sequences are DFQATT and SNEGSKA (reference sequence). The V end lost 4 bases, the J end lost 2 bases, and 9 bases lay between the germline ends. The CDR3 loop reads CSATDSRNQPQHF. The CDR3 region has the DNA TGCAGTGCTACAGACAGCCGCAATCAGCCCCAGCATTTT.

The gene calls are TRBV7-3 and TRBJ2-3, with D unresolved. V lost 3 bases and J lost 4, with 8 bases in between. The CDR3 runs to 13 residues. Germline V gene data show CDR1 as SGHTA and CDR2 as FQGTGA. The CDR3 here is CASSLLSADTQYF. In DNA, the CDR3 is TGTGCCAGCAGCTTGTTATCGGCAGATACGCAGTATTTT.

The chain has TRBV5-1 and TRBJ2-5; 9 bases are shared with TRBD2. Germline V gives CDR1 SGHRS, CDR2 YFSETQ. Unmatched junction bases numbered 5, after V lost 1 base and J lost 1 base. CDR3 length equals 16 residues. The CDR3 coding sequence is TGCGCCAGCAGCTTGTTGGCTAGCGGGATCCAAGAGACCCAGTACTTC. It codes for CASSLLASGIQETQYF.

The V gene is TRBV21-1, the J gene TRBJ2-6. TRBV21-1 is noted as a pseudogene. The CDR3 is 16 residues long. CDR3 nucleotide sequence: TGTGCCAGCAGCAACCAAAATCCCCCTGGGGCCAACGTCCTGACTTTC. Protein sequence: CASSNQNPPGANVLTF.

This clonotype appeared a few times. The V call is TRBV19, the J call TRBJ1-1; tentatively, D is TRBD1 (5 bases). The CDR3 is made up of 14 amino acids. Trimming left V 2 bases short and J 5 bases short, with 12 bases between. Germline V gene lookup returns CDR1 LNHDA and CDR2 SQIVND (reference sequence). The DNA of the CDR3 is TGTGCCAGTAGTATATCGTTCGGGGGGACTGAAGCTTTCTTT. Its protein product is CASSISFGGTEAFF.

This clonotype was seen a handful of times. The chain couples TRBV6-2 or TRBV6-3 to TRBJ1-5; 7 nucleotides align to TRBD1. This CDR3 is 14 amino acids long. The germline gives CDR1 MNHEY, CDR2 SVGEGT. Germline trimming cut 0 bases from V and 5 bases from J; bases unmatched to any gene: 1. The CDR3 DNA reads TGTGCCAGCAGTTACTCGACAGGGCATCAGCCCCAGCATTTT. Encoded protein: CASSYSTGHQPQHF.

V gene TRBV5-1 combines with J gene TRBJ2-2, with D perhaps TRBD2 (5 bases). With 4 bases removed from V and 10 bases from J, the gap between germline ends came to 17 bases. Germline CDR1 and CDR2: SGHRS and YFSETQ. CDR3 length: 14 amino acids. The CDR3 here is CASSTLGLSLELFF. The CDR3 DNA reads TGCGCCAGCAGCACGCTCGGACTGTCGTTGGAGCTGTTTTTT.

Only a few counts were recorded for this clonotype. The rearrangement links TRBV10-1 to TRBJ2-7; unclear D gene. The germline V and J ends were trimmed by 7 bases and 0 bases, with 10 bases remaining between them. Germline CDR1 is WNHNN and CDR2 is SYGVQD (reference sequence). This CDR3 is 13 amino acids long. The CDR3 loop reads CASKSGSSYEQYF. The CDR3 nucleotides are TGCGCCAGCAAATCAGGCAGCTCCTACGAGCAGTACTTC.

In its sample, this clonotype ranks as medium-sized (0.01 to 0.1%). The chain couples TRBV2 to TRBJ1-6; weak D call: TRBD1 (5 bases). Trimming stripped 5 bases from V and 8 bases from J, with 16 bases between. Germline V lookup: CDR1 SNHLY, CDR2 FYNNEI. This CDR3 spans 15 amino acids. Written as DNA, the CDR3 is TGTGCCAGCAGTCGACGGGACGGAGGTGATTCACCCCTCCACTTT. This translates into CASSRRDGGDSPLHF.

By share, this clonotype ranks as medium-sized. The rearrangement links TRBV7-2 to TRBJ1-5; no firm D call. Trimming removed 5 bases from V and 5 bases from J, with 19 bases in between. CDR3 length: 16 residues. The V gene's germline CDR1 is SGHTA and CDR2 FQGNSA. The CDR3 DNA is TGTGCCAGCAGCCTTAGGCCCCCACCGAACGATCAGCCCCAGCATTTT. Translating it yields CASSLRPPPNDQPQHF.